This TCR beta chain was documented in a study of radiotherapy plus CTLA-4 blockade in lung cancer (dated by TCRdb to the late 2010s). About the study as a whole: Objective responses were observed in 18% of enrolled patients, and disease control was achieved in 30% to 40%. Overall study outcomes, separate from this receptor: The strongest predictors of response were reported to be early dynamic shifts in blood T cell clones along with a rise in serum interferon-beta following radiation. After treatment with radiotherapy and ipilimumab, TCR clones that came from tumors expanded in the peripheral blood.

The germline V gene gives CDR1 as SGHRS and CDR2 as YFSETQ. V is pared back by 6 bases and J by 6 bases, with 16 bases lying between the germline termini. The CDR3, cysteine through phenylalanine, is 14 amino acids long. The kept DNA is CDR3 alone, 42 bases in frame from the first base. The study tested focal radiation therapy combined with CTLA-4 blockade (ipilimumab) in patients with chemo-refractory metastatic non-small-cell lung cancer. Libraries were prepared through the immunoSEQ multiplex PCR assay. The source is immuneACCESS, and TCRdb retained only in-frame sequences with V and J called. Part of the clones is not carried over; for the studies checked, unresolved V genes explain less than half of this, and the remainder is unexplained. The sample table records under 40,000 clones; approximately 70% of these occur just once. Jointly, the top ten make up 4% of the sample. About this clone: What this receptor recognizes is not known. The sample holds no much larger clone one base away, and base qualities are not on file.

Material: peripheral blood, obtained from a patient treated with radiotherapy plus ipilimumab. The rearrangement joined TRBV5-1 to TRBJ2-1, and perhaps TRBD2 as D gene, on 7 matching bases. The origin of this receptor is a human donor with non-small cell lung cancer who had stable disease on radiotherapy plus ipilimumab. This receptor carries the CDR3 CASKPGGAFNEQFF. The nucleotide sequence is TGCGCCAGCAAACCGGGGGGCGCTTTCAATGAGCAGTTCTTC.